A selection of T cell receptor beta chains follows, all from one sample in a study of Graves' ophthalmopathy and Graves' hyperthyroidism. In TCRdb, the multiplex PCR reads were re-called with MiXCR into one record per CDR3 protein. Found here are about 620,000 distinct CDR3 sequences, about 24% of them singletons; the top ten hold roughly 7.4%. The sequenced material came from peripheral blood. The source is a woman younger than 35 with stable Graves' hyperthyroidism. Some clones in this sample may be carry-over from other donors' samples. Each CDR3 is given with its conserved first and last residue. D genes are given only for firm matches. Some rows have no size entry. The others give once, few or many, or a class for an expanded clone.

V gene	clone size	D gene	J gene	CDR3 DNA	CDR3 protein
TRBV6-1	few	NA	TRBJ1-1	TGTGCCAGCACTGATTACACTGAAGCTTTCTTT	CASTDYTEAFF
TRBV7-8	NA	TRBD1	TRBJ2-1	TGTGCCAGCAGCTTAGGGACAGGGATCCGTGGGCAGTTCTTC	CASSLGTGIRGQFF
TRBV11-2	few	NA	TRBJ2-5	TGTGCCAGCAGCCTAAGATCAGGGGAAGAGACCCAGTACTTC	CASSLRSGEETQYF
TRBV4-1	many	NA	TRBJ1-2	TGCGCCAGCAGCTCGGACGTCAAAGCGGGTGGCTACACCTTC	CASSSDVKAGGYTF
TRBV9	many	NA	TRBJ1-1	TGTGCCAGCAGCCGTCTCGGGAGCCAGCTCACTGAAGCTTTCTTT	CASSRLGSQLTEAFF
TRBV7-9	NA	NA	TRBJ2-7	TGTGCCAGCAGCTTAATTGGGGCCAACGAGCAGTACTTC	CASSLIGANEQYF
TRBV20-1	many	NA	TRBJ2-7	TGCAGTGCTAGACCTCTGAATTCGGCATCCTACGAGCAGTACTTC	CSARPLNSASYEQYF
TRBV6-2/TRBV6-3	NA	NA	TRBJ2-7	TGTGCCAGCACCTTCCCCTCCTACGAGCAGTACTTC	CASTFPSYEQYF
TRBV12-3/TRBV12-4	many	NA	TRBJ1-5	TGTGCCAGCACTATCGGGGACATCAATCAGCCCCAGCATTTT	CASTIGDINQPQHF
TRBV12-3/TRBV12-4	NA	TRBD1	TRBJ1-2	TGTGCCAGCAGTTTACAGGGGGCATTGGTCTATGGCTACACCTTC	CASSLQGALVYGYTF
TRBV12-3/TRBV12-4	few	TRBD2	TRBJ2-7	TGTGCCAGCAGTTTAGACAGCGGGGAAAATTCCTACGAGCAGTACTTC	CASSLDSGENSYEQYF
TRBV12-3/TRBV12-4	many	TRBD1	TRBJ1-6	TGTGCCACCTCAAGACAGGGAGAGAATTCACCCCTCCACTTT	CATSRQGENSPLHF
TRBV2	many	TRBD1	TRBJ1-5	TGTGCCAGCAGACCCGGGACAGGGTTCGGCAATCAGCCCCAGCATTTT	CASRPGTGFGNQPQHF
TRBV2	few	NA	TRBJ1-1	TGTGCCAGCAGTGAAGGGGGCGCCGGGGTCTTTGAAGCTTTCTTT	CASSEGGAGVFEAFF
TRBV12-3/TRBV12-4	many	TRBD1	TRBJ2-5	TGTGCCAGCAGTTTACGCAGGGGGCCGAAGACCCAGTACTTC	CASSLRRGPKTQYF
TRBV24-1	few	TRBD1	TRBJ2-2	TGTGCCACCAGTGATCAACAGGGGGCCGGGGAGCTGTTTTTT	CATSDQQGAGELFF
TRBV5-1	many	TRBD2	TRBJ2-4	TGCGCCAGCAGCCGAGAAGGACTAGCGGGAGCTAACGGAAACATTCAGTACTTC	CASSREGLAGANGNIQYF
TRBV19	many	TRBD1	TRBJ1-1	TGTGCCAGTAGTATGCGAAAGGGACAGGGGGGACCTGACACTGAAGCTTTCTTT	CASSMRKGQGGPDTEAFF
TRBV6-5	few	TRBD2	TRBJ2-2	TGTGCCAGCAGTTACTCCGCGGGAGTCGTAAGGGCCGGGGAGCTGTTTTTT	CASSYSAGVVRAGELFF
TRBV6-1	NA	NA	TRBJ2-7	TGTGCCAGCAGTGAGCACAGGGACTACGAGCAGTACTTC	CASSEHRDYEQYF
TRBV4-1	few	NA	TRBJ1-1	TGCGCCAGCAGAATCGGGACGGATCGCAACACTGAAGCTTTCTTT	CASRIGTDRNTEAFF
TRBV2	NA	NA	TRBJ1-5	TGTGCCAGCAGTGCTAACGATCTGAGGTTCCCTCAGCCCCAGCATTTT	CASSANDLRFPQPQHF
TRBV24-1	once	NA	TRBJ1-6	TGTGCCACCAGTGATGGATACGCCAATTCACCCCTCCACTTT	CATSDGYANSPLHF
TRBV19	NA	NA	TRBJ1-2	TGTGCCAGTAGTATATCGGGACCTCGGGGCTACACCTTC	CASSISGPRGYTF
TRBV6-2/TRBV6-3	many	TRBD1	TRBJ1-2	TGTGCCAGCAGTTACCGGGACAGGGCAAACTATGGCTACACCTTC	CASSYRDRANYGYTF
TRBV5-6	many	TRBD2	TRBJ2-7	TGTGCCAGCAGCCTCGGGGGGGCCGGGATATACGAGCAGTACTTC	CASSLGGAGIYEQYF
TRBV18	many	NA	TRBJ1-1	TGTGCCAGCAGTCCGCCGGGACGTATGAACACTGAAGCTTTCTTT	CASSPPGRMNTEAFF
TRBV29-1	once	NA	TRBJ1-3	TGCAGCGTTGCTTACAACTCTGGAAACACCATATATTTT	CSVAYNSGNTIYF
TRBV7-9	NA	TRBD2	TRBJ2-5	TGTGCCACCCTTGGGGCGCGGGGGACTCAAGAGACCCAGTACTTC	CATLGARGTQETQYF
TRBV24-1	many	NA	TRBJ2-2	TGTGCCACCAGGACTAGTGACACCGGGGAGCTGTTTTTT	CATRTSDTGELFF
TRBV4-1	many	NA	TRBJ1-5	TGCGCCAGCAGCCAACCCGGACAAAGGCAGCCCCAGCATTTT	CASSQPGQRQPQHF
TRBV7-9	once	TRBD1	TRBJ1-1	TGTGCCAGCAGCTTAGATCAGGGGGAGAAAACTGAAGCTTTCTTT	CASSLDQGEKTEAFF
TRBV12-3/TRBV12-4	many	TRBD1	TRBJ1-1	TGTGCCAGCAGCCCGACAGGGGGCGACGGTGAAGCTTTCTTT	CASSPTGGDGEAFF
TRBV28	once	NA	TRBJ2-5	TGTGCCAGCCGGGCGGTTGGATTCGGGGAGACCCAGTACTTC	CASRAVGFGETQYF
TRBV2	many	NA	TRBJ1-1	TGTGCCAGCAGTGAGAGCCCGGGACTTAACACTGAAGCTTTCTTT	CASSESPGLNTEAFF
TRBV7-3	many	NA	TRBJ1-1	TGTGCCAGCAGCCGACAGCCGAACACTGAAGCTTCCTTT	CASSRQPNTEASF
TRBV6-2/TRBV6-3	many	NA	TRBJ2-7	TGTGCCAGCAGTTGGCTGCAAGGGAGCTCCTACGAGCAGTACTTC	CASSWLQGSSYEQYF
TRBV7-3	NA	NA	TRBJ1-2	TGTGCCAGCAGCTTAACGTGGGACCTCACGCCAGAAGGCTACACCTTC	CASSLTWDLTPEGYTF
TRBV6-1	many	NA	TRBJ1-2	TGTGCCAGCCCGACAACCTATGGCTACACCTTC	CASPTTYGYTF
TRBV11-2	many	NA	TRBJ2-5	TGTGCCAGCAGCTTAGAGCAACTCCGGGACAAAGAACAAGAGACCCAGTACTTC	CASSLEQLRDKEQETQYF
TRBV14	NA	NA	TRBJ2-2	TGTGCCGGCAGCCAAGGACCGGGGGCGAACACCGGGGAGCTGTTTTTT	CAGSQGPGANTGELFF